Shown below are 11 T cell receptor beta chains from a single sample sequenced in a study of post-analysis software for immune sequencing data (dated by TCRdb to about 2015). The study at large found these results: Patients showed significantly higher frequencies than controls for a handful of TRBV segments, among them TRBV5-6, TRBV5-1 and TRBV20-1.

No cognate antigen is known for these TCRs. The library was generated by PCR. Instrument on record: Illumina HiSeq 2500. To reduce PCR and sequencing biases, unique molecular identifiers were incorporated into the TCR beta cDNA libraries. TCRdb passed the public sequencing reads through fastp at Q25 and MiXCR, retaining productive beta sequences. Under each unique CDR3 protein, matching rows form one entry showing the most common genes and DNA. The sample contains approximately 730,000 distinct CDR3 sequences, 40% to 55% of them found a single time. Approximately 4.4% of the sample is in the top ten clones. The sample was blood. These receptors all stem from a girl under 18 with multiple sclerosis.

This clonotype has just a few counts. The chain uses TRBV4-2 and TRBJ1-1, with D tentatively TRBD1 (5 bases). The CDR3 has 17 residues. V gave up 0 bases and J gave up 3 bases, with 17 bases separating them. Germline V lookup: CDR1 LGHNA, CDR2 YNFKEQ. CDR3 nucleotide sequence: TGTGCCAGCAGCCAAGATGAGGGGCGATTGGAAGACACTGAAGCTTTCTTT. Residues: CASSQDEGRLEDTEAFF.

A few counts support this clonotype. The chain couples TRBV7-3 to TRBJ2-3, with TRBD2 matching over 10 bases. CDR1 is SGHTA, CDR2 FQGTGA, per germline. After removal of 5 bases from V and 4 bases from J, the junction contained 12 bases not matched to a gene. The CDR3 is 17 amino acids. The CDR3 DNA sequence: TGTGCCAGCAGCCCGACAAGGGCTAGCGGGAGTCCAGATACGCAGTATTTT. This encodes CASSPTRASGSPDTQYF. Full variable domain (remainder filled in from reference TRBV7-3 and TRBJ2-3): GAGVSQTPSNKVTEKGKYVELRCDPISGHTALYWYRQSLGQGPEFLIYFQGTGAADDSGLPNDRFFAVRPEGSVSTLKIQRTERGDSAVYLCASSPTRASGSPDTQYFGPGTRLTVL.

This sequence joins TRBV3-1 and TRBJ1-1, with D tentatively TRBD1 (6 bases). The CDR3 covers 13 residues. Germline V gene data show CDR1 as LGHDT and CDR2 as YNNKEL (reference sequence). V was shortened by 1 base and J by 10 bases, with 13 bases between the two germline ends. This CDR3 reads CASSQVSQGRAFF. The DNA for the CDR3 is TGTGCCAGCAGCCAAGTAAGTCAGGGGAGAGCTTTCTTT.

This clonotype has more than one count but fewer than ten. Here the CDR3 reads CAISESGTSYEQYF. The CDR3 DNA follows: TGTGCCATCAGTGAGTCGGGGACCTCCTACGAGCAGTACTTC. This chain connects TRBV10-3 to TRBJ2-7; D may be TRBD1 or TRBD2 (5 bases each). Germline loops: CDR1 ENHRY, CDR2 SYGVKD. V was shortened by 0 bases and J by 0 bases, with 6 bases between the two germline ends. CDR3 length: 14 residues.

This chain joins TRBV5-6 and TRBJ2-6; the D gene could be TRBD1 or TRBD2 (5 bases each). V lost 1 base to trimming and J lost 2 bases, with 10 bases between them. Germline CDR1 and CDR2: SGHDT and YYEEEE. The CDR3 loop spans 16 amino acids. The chain's CDR3 is CASSLRGATGANVLTF. CDR3 nucleotide sequence: TGTGCCAGCAGCTTGCGAGGGGCTACTGGGGCCAACGTCCTGACTTTC.

The rearrangement links TRBV28 to TRBJ2-4; 10 bases line up with TRBD2. The closer fit of TRBJ2-5 to the DNA end suggests the J call may be wrong. Germline CDR1 MDHEN, CDR2 SYDVKM. The CDR3 sequence is 16 residues long. CDR3 nucleotide sequence: TGTGCCAGCAGCCCCCCGCTAGCGGGAGATTGGGAGACCCAGTACTTC. Encoded protein: CASSPPLAGDWETQYF.

This clonotype was detected a few times. This sequence joins TRBV6-1 and TRBJ2-7; D remains ambiguous. The CDR3 runs 12 residues. V was shortened by 2 bases and J by 6 bases, with 8 bases between the two germline ends. Germline V lookup: CDR1 MNHNS, CDR2 SASEGT. Written as DNA, the CDR3 is TGTGCCAGCAGTGAACCGGAGCTCGAGCAGTACTTC. It translates to CASSEPELEQYF.

The genes are TRBV7-6 and TRBJ2-1; 9 bases fit TRBD1. This CDR3 has 17 amino acids. Trimming at V came to 1 base and at J to 4 bases, leaving 8 bases not matched to a gene. Germline CDR1 reads SGHVS; CDR2 reads FNYEAQ. The CDR3 DNA reads as TGTGCCAGCAGCTTAGGGCGGGACAGGGACCGATACAATGAGCAGTTCTTC. The encoded protein is CASSLGRDRDRYNEQFF.

Notes on this clonotype: The junction and the germline gene differ at one end; a read error may be behind it. The chain joins TRBV7-7 to TRBJ2-3, with D unclear. The CDR3 consists of 13 residues. Germline-derived CDR1 and CDR2 are SSHAT and FNYEAQ (reference sequence). The CDR3 DNA reads as TGTGCTAGCAGCGCCACCATCACAGATACGCAGTATTTT. It is translated as CASSATITDTQYF.

There are a few counts of this clonotype. The chain links TRBV15 to TRBJ2-5; D may be TRBD1 (7 bases). CDR1 and CDR2 from the germline V gene are LNHNV and YYDKDF (reference sequence). Trimming removed 0 bases from V and 1 base from J, with 18 bases in between. This CDR3 has 18 residues. The CDR3: CATSREEGAPAFQETQYF. CDR3 nucleotide sequence: TGTGCCACCAGCAGAGAGGAGGGGGCCCCAGCCTTCCAAGAGACCCAGTACTTC.

This chain connects TRBV12-3 or TRBV12-4 to TRBJ1-2, with D tentatively TRBD1 (6 bases). V was cut by 6 bases and J by 8 bases, with 16 bases left in between. The length of the CDR3 is 13 residues. CDR3 region: CASRHTGFRGYTF. CDR3 nucleotides: TGTGCCAGCAGGCACACAGGGTTCCGGGGCTACACCTTC.